This T cell receptor (beta chain) comes out of a study of a mutant IDH1 vaccine in newly diagnosed glioma. Whole-study context: Patients came in for eight vaccinations, in weeks 1, 3, 5, 7, 11, 15, 19 and 23. Patients received vaccination from 4-6 weeks after radiotherapy alone, or with temozolomide cycles. There were roughly 60% males and around 40% females among treated patients, whose mean age was 40.4 years. Most patients had received both radiotherapy and temozolomide, the prior options being radiotherapy, temozolomide, or both.

The CDR3 consists of 16 residues. Deletions cut 5 bases from V and 0 bases from J, with 18 bases between. Germline-derived CDR1 and CDR2 are GTSNPN and SVGIG (reference sequence). The time point was: week 23, last vaccination. Each vaccine dose was 300 ug of mutant IDH1 20-mer peptide, with topical imiquimod. Assay: immunoSEQ multiplex PCR; the TCRdb copy retains only in-frame clones and omits some. The data hold around 80,000 clones, with around 83% observed a single time. Note on this clone: What it binds is unknown.

This sequence originates from a woman between 45 and 60 years old with glioma. The chain joins TRBV30 to TRBJ2-3; possible D gene TRBD2, 7 bases. The specimen was PBMCs, collected from a glioma patient whose treatment included an IDH1 peptide vaccine. The CDR3 nucleotides are TGTGCCTGGGGGAGGGGGACGGTACTTAGCACAGATACGCAGTATTTT. It codes for CAWGRGTVLSTDTQYF.